This T cell receptor beta chain was profiled in a study of blood T cell repertoires in COVID-19. Study summary: Samples taken during acute and convalescent COVID-19 were collected in the United States, Italy and Spain. T cells, B-cell-depleted T cells, or PBMCs provided the cDNA or gDNA that served as material.

In the source study's methods: Estimated nucleated cell counts came from reference gene primer amplification. Only in-frame clones appear in the TCRdb table, and some are missing; sequencing was by immunoSEQ multiplex PCR. V and J calls and clone size follow that table, whereas D and trimming were derived from the DNA. Among about 220,000 clones, around 84% were seen once, and the ten largest hold 5.1%. This clone showed up just a few times. Germline V lookup: CDR1 SGHRS, CDR2 YFSETQ. The CDR3 runs 15 residues. The V end was cut by 4 bases, the J end by 7 bases, with 20 bases between. The V and J genes are TRBV5-1 and TRBJ1-2; weak D call: TRBD1 (6 bases). The TCR originated in a woman aged 55-70 years who had recovered from COVID-19. The specimen sequenced was peripheral blood. As DNA, the CDR3 is TGCGCCAGCAGCCCCAATTTCGGGGGGCAAGGTGGCTACACCTTC. As protein: CASSPNFGGQGGYTF.